This T cell receptor beta chain was obtained from a study of T-cell memory formation after mild COVID-19. Findings and caveats of the study: The CD4+ clones that contracted clustered mainly within CM and EM, and the CD8+ clones concentrated in EMRA. Whether second-wave clones peaking at day 37 were SARS-CoV-2 specific went unconfirmed. Several responding clones turned up in pre-infection memory, indicating that cross-reactive memory may have taken part.

UMIs and sample barcodes were carried by the TCR alpha and TCR beta cDNA libraries that 5'RACE produced using constant-segment primers. TCRdb reprocessed the 5' RACE reads via MiXCR and lists one record per CDR3 protein. The sample has 150,000 to 200,000 distinct CDR3 sequences, roughly 23% seen once. This clonotype was seen only a few times. Its antigen is not known. Trimming pared 4 bases from V and 2 bases from J, leaving 16 bases between. The CDR3 is 16 residues long. CDR1 SEHNR and CDR2 FQNEAQ come from the germline V gene (reference sequence). Sequencing input: PBMCs or a T cell subset sorted from them (not recorded which). This receptor was identified in an adult woman who had mild COVID-19 (a few samples of this study predate the infection). Cell type and time point are not known. The V call is TRBV7-9, the J call TRBJ2-3; D perhaps matches TRBD1 (6 bases). The CDR3: CASSSNRAILTDTQYF. CDR3 coding DNA: TGTGCCAGCAGCTCCAACAGGGCAATCCTCACAGATACGCAGTATTTT.